Each of the 20 T cell receptor beta chains below was sequenced from the same sample in a study of cytomegalovirus exposure and HLA in healthy donors. The PCR made use of 60 Vbeta and 13 Jbeta primers. TCRdb's copy holds only in-frame clones and misses some; the assay was immunoSEQ multiplex PCR. The sample has 90,000 to 100,000 clones, around 77% seen once; the top ten hold approximately 8%. The sample consisted of PBMCs. All receptors derive from a female donor in good health and CMV-seronegative.

This sequence joins TRBV4-2 and TRBJ2-2; 9 positions match TRBD2. The length of the CDR3 is 17 residues. Trimming took 5 bases from V and 6 from J; bases not matched to a gene: 13. The germline CDR1 and CDR2 sequences are LGHNA and YNFKEQ. The CDR3: CASSKYGGGAPPGELFF. CDR3 sequence (DNA): TGTGCCAGCAGCAAGTATGGCGGGGGGGCTCCCCCCGGGGAGCTGTTTTTT.

The CDR3 DNA sequence: TGTGCCAGCAGCGTTGGCGGGAGCTTTGACAATGAGCAGTTCTTC. This encodes CASSVGGSFDNEQFF. The chain joins TRBV9 to TRBJ2-1; 7 nucleotides agree with TRBD2. V shed 2 bases, J shed 5 bases, and the junction held 7 bases outside the gene matches. Germline V CDR1 and CDR2: SGDLS, YYNGEE. This CDR3 is built from 15 residues.

The chain uses TRBV30 and TRBJ2-7, with a tentative D call TRBD1 (6 bases). Germline lookup yields CDR1 GTSNPN and CDR2 SVGIG (reference sequence). Trimming removed 0 bases at V and 0 bases at J, with 12 bases between. The CDR3 runs to 15 residues. The CDR3, as DNA: TGTGCCTGGAGTGTTTGGGGGACACCCTCCTACGAGCAGTACTTC. Its translation is CAWSVWGTPSYEQYF.

The sample holds one count of this clone. This rearrangement joins TRBV5-1 to TRBJ1-1; 7 nucleotides agree with TRBD1. Germline V lookup: CDR1 SGHRS, CDR2 YFSETQ. This CDR3 has 15 amino acids. V trimming: 2 bases; J trimming: 8 bases; junction bases outside the gene matches: 12. CDR3 DNA: TGCGCCAGCAGCTTTTTGGAAGGGGGCGATTCCGAAGCTTTCTTT. It encodes CASSFLEGGDSEAFF.

This sequence joins TRBV11-2 and TRBJ1-3, with no clear D. CDR3 length: 14 residues. Per germline, CDR1 SGHAT and CDR2 FQNNGV. Trimming left V 10 bases short and J 2 bases short, with 15 bases between. As DNA, the CDR3 is TGTGCCACCCGGTTGGGCTCGGCTGGAAACACCATATATTTT. Translation: CATRLGSAGNTIYF.

The rearrangement joins TRBV7-9 to TRBJ1-1; 9 nucleotides align to TRBD1. This CDR3 is 14 amino acids long. Looked up from germline, CDR1 is SEHNR and CDR2 is FQNEAQ (reference sequence). The ends lost 5 bases at V and 6 bases at J; junction bases unmatched: 7. Written as DNA, the CDR3 is TGTGCCAGCAGCGCGGGACAGGGTGAGGCTGAAGCTTTCTTT. Its translation: CASSAGQGEAEAFF.

This clone has a single count. The chain uses TRBV2 and TRBJ1-1, with D perhaps TRBD1 (6 bases). This CDR3 is built from 13 residues. Trimming took off 6 bases at V and 4 bases at J, with 12 bases between the two ends. Germline V gene sequence: CDR1 SNHLY, CDR2 FYNNEI. Here the CDR3 DNA reads TGTGCCAGCAGAATGGGGGGGCCCACTGAAGCTTTCTTT. Its protein is CASRMGGPTEAFF.

This chain links TRBV7-9 with TRBJ2-3, with 13 bases that match TRBD2. V trimming: 4 bases; J trimming: 3 bases; junction bases outside the gene matches: 4. The V gene's germline CDR1 is SEHNR and CDR2 FQNEAQ (reference sequence). The CDR3 covers 16 residues. CDR3: CASSYPTSGRTDTQYF. CDR3 in DNA: TGTGCCAGCAGCTACCCGACTAGCGGGAGGACAGATACGCAGTATTTT.

The chain links TRBV5-4 to TRBJ1-6; 9 bases align to TRBD1. CDR1 SGHNT and CDR2 YYREEE come from the germline V gene (reference sequence). Germline trimming cut 7 bases from V and 8 bases from J; bases unmatched to any gene: 10. CDR3 length: 15 residues. CDR3 protein: CASSGQGLLYSPLHF. In nucleotides, the CDR3 is TGTGCCAGCTCCGGACAGGGGCTTTTGTATTCACCCCTCCACTTT.

The chain has TRBV9 and TRBJ2-2, with D tentatively TRBD2 (7 bases). V was trimmed by 4 bases and J by 3 bases, leaving 25 bases between them. Germline V lookup: CDR1 SGDLS, CDR2 YYNGEE. This CDR3 contains 19 residues. DNA for the CDR3: TGTGCCAGCAGCTGGGGGGGCAGGGACGGGAGCCGGTACACCGGGGAGCTGTTTTTT. The encoded protein is CASSWGGRDGSRYTGELFF.

The chain couples TRBV19 to TRBJ1-5; tentatively, D is TRBD1 (6 bases). The germline CDR1 and CDR2 sequences are LNHDA and SQIVND (reference sequence). This CDR3 is 14 amino acids long. Trimming removed 3 bases at V and 4 bases at J, with 10 bases between. For the CDR3, the DNA is TGTGCCAGTAGTATTTCCAGGGGAAATCAGCCCCAGCATTTT. This sequence encodes CASSISRGNQPQHF.

This clone appeared a few times. The J gene is TRBJ2-2, the V gene TRBV27; D remains unclear. The CDR3 loop spans 15 amino acids. With 0 bases removed from V and 4 bases from J, the gap between germline ends came to 9 bases. Germline V gene data show CDR1 as MNHEY and CDR2 as SMNVEV (reference sequence). The CDR3 reads CASSLSLFGTGELFF. DNA of the CDR3: TGTGCCAGCAGTTTATCATTGTTCGGCACCGGGGAGCTGTTTTTT.

V usage is TRBV11-2 and J usage is TRBJ1-1; D may be TRBD1 (5 bases). The CDR3 runs to 16 residues. The germline CDR1 and CDR2 sequences are SGHAT and FQNNGV. Trimming stripped 3 bases from V and 1 base from J, with 15 bases between. The CDR3 protein is CASSFPTGRKNTEAFF. The DNA for the CDR3 is TGTGCCAGCAGCTTCCCCACAGGACGGAAGAACACTGAAGCTTTCTTT.

This clone was observed a few times. The V call is TRBV5-4, the J call TRBJ1-3; TRBD1 might be the D (6 bases). This CDR3 has 14 residues. Trimming cost V 1 base and J 2 bases, with 7 bases left between them. The germline CDR1 and CDR2 sequences are SGHNT and YYREEE (reference sequence). CDR3: CASSLRGTGNTIYF. DNA for the CDR3: TGTGCCAGCAGCTTGAGGGGGACTGGAAACACCATATATTTT.

The rearrangement joins TRBV2 to TRBJ2-4; 7 nucleotides match TRBD1. V lost 6 bases to trimming and J lost 0 bases; unmatched junction nucleotides: 5. Germline V gene data show CDR1 as SNHLY and CDR2 as FYNNEI. The CDR3 runs to 15 residues. CDR3 region: CASRRDRLAKNIQYF. The CDR3 region has the DNA TGTGCCAGCAGAAGGGACAGACTAGCCAAAAACATTCAGTACTTC.

The chain is built from TRBV4-2 and TRBJ1-3, with D possibly being TRBD1 (5 bases). Trimming shortened V by 0 bases and J by 8 bases, and 26 bases separated the two germline ends. The CDR3 is 19 amino acids. In germline, CDR1 is LGHNA, CDR2 YNFKEQ. The CDR3 sequence is CASSQERQTPHSTPDTIYF. The DNA of the CDR3 is TGTGCCAGCAGCCAAGAACGACAGACTCCCCACTCAACTCCTGACACCATATATTTT.

This sequence joins TRBV7-3 and TRBJ1-2, with D uncertain. The CDR3 runs to 13 residues. Germline V CDR1 and CDR2: SGHTA, FQGTGA. V was shortened by 4 bases and J by 8 bases, with 14 bases between the two germline ends. The CDR3 nucleotides read TGTGCCAGCAGCTCCGGTAGTCCCGGGGGCTACACCTTC. Its translation is CASSSGSPGGYTF.

This chain uses TRBV19 with TRBJ1-1; 9 positions match TRBD1. The CDR3 spans 14 residues. Germline lookup yields CDR1 LNHDA and CDR2 SQIVND (reference sequence). Trimming cost V 5 bases and J 7 bases; bases outside gene matches: 8. The CDR3 protein is CASSGTGYRNEAFF. CDR3 coding DNA: TGTGCCAGTAGTGGGACAGGGTATCGTAATGAAGCTTTCTTT.

The V call is TRBV15, the J call TRBJ1-1; unclear D gene. The length of the CDR3 is 12 residues. Germline V gene sequence: CDR1 LNHNV, CDR2 YYDKDF (reference sequence). V lost 6 bases, J lost 0 bases, and 5 bases lay in between. CDR3 in amino acids: CATRSVNTEAFF. The CDR3 DNA follows: TGTGCCACCAGGTCAGTGAACACTGAAGCTTTCTTT.

The chain links TRBV27 to TRBJ1-1; 8 nucleotides line up with TRBD1. V was clipped by 1 base and J by 2 bases; unmatched bases: 6. Germline V gene sequence: CDR1 MNHEY, CDR2 SMNVEV (reference sequence). The CDR3 contains 16 residues. CDR3 nucleotide sequence: TGTGCCAGCAGTTTATGGGCAGGGGGCAGTAACACTGAAGCTTTCTTT. Its translation: CASSLWAGGSNTEAFF.